A single sample gave rise to the 2 T cell receptor beta chains below, sequenced in a study of spatial heterogeneity in lung cancer. Study-wide results and caveats: It was found that expanded intratumoral alpha and beta TCR counts tracked tumor mutation counts.

What these receptors recognize is not known. This sample's time point: sample taken at primary tumor resection. TCRdb recomputed calls from the 5' RACE reads with MiXCR, one row per CDR3 protein. Seen here are some 7,400 distinct CDR3 sequences, about 7% observed once, and the top ten hold roughly 19%. This sample comprised lung tumor tissue, obtained at surgery. The receptors derive from a female donor with early-stage non-small cell lung cancer.

This clonotype was counted ten times or more. V gene TRBV30 combines with J gene TRBJ1-6; D unresolved. The CDR3 consists of 12 residues. Germline V gene data show CDR1 as GTSNPN and CDR2 as SVGIG (reference sequence). Trimming pared 3 bases from V and 5 bases from J, leaving 5 bases between. The CDR3, as DNA: TGTGCCTGGAGAAGGGATAATTCACCCCTCCACTTT. The encoded protein is CAWRRDNSPLHF.

By proportion, this clonotype is medium-sized. The chain recombines TRBV5-4 with TRBJ2-2; perhaps TRBD2 as D (5 bases). The ends were cut back, 7 bases at V and 4 bases at J, with 8 bases in the middle. Germline values: CDR1 SGHNT, CDR2 YYREEE (reference sequence). The CDR3 has 12 amino acids. The CDR3 DNA is TGTGCCAGCCCAACTAGCACCGGGGAGCTGTTTTTT. Protein: CASPTSTGELFF.